This T cell receptor beta chain was sequenced during a study of T cell responses to AZD1222 COVID-19 vaccine. Study in general: Some second doses came at about 4 weeks and others at about 12 weeks; these were pooled.

Comments on this clone: Its specificity is unknown.

The ends were cut back, 4 bases at V and 4 bases at J, with 19 bases in the middle. The CDR3 spans 16 residues. Germline CDR1 reads MNHNY; CDR2 reads SVGAGI (reference sequence). Broader study findings: CD4 TCRs linked to vaccination spanned spike, dominating at 160-218 and 743-854. Rises in breadth and depth of Spike-specific TCRs came after two AZD1222 doses. Among the donors, most were white British and more were female, and clonal diversity was possibly underestimated.

TCRdb's copy holds only in-frame clones and misses some; the assay was immunoSEQ multiplex PCR. The sample has more than 150,000 clones, approximately 92% seen once. This receptor was identified in an adult in good health. The source was peripheral blood, collected on day 0 of AZD1222 vaccination. The chain uses TRBV6-6 and TRBJ1-1; D is possibly TRBD1 (5 bases). The CDR3 DNA sequence: TGTGCCAGCAGTTTCACGGGGCTCCTGGTGGGCACTGAAGCTTTCTTT. Its translation: CASSFTGLLVGTEAFF.